This T cell receptor beta chain was captured in a study of blood T cell repertoires in COVID-19. Study in general: Acute-phase and convalescent COVID-19 samples originated in the United States, Italy and Spain. The cDNA or gDNA used as material had been derived from T cells, B-cell-depleted T cells, or PBMCs.

Authors' data handling: Reference gene primer amplification gave estimated nucleated cell counts. Assay: immunoSEQ multiplex PCR; the TCRdb copy retains only in-frame clones and omits some. The DNA was the basis for D and trimming; V, J and clone size are from that table. The sample shows a few hundred thousand clones, just under 90% of them seen only once. The length of the CDR3 is 15 residues. The V and J ends lost 6 bases and 6 bases, in that order; junction bases with no gene match: 8. Germline values: CDR1 MNHEY, CDR2 SMNVEV (reference sequence). Cohort allocation depended upon clinical history that participants reported.

The receptor comes from a woman between 50 and 59 years old who had recovered from COVID-19. The specimen was PBMCs or T cells enriched from blood (not recorded which). The chain recombines TRBV27 with TRBJ1-6; 7 bases line up with TRBD1. The CDR3 nucleotides are TGTGCCAGCAGCCTCCAGGGGGGAGGTAATTCACCCCTCCACTTT. Residues: CASSLQGGGNSPLHF.